Listed below are T cell receptor beta chains from one sample, sequenced in a study of cytomegalovirus exposure and HLA in healthy donors. Repertoires were generated with immunoSEQ multiplex PCR, while TCRdb's copy carries only in-frame clones and drops some. The sample has about 200,000 clones; roughly 79% are singletons. Sequencing input: PBMCs. All receptors come from a man aged 18 to 30 in good health and CMV-seronegative. Each CDR3 is given with its conserved first and last residue. Fields, in order: CDR3 protein, J gene, V gene, clone size. The listing skips clone size in some rows; elsewhere it reads once, few, many or a size class.

cdr3_aa: CSVEGRAYGYTF; j_call: TRBJ1-2; v_call: TRBV29-1; clone_size: NA
cdr3_aa: CASSEGLRVSYNEQFF; j_call: TRBJ2-1; v_call: TRBV6-1; clone_size: NA
cdr3_aa: CSVSRQGNYGYTF; j_call: TRBJ1-2; v_call: TRBV29-1; clone_size: NA
cdr3_aa: CASSYSQYIIYEQYF; j_call: TRBJ2-7; v_call: TRBV6-5; clone_size: NA
cdr3_aa: CASSTPDNYNEQFF; j_call: TRBJ2-1; v_call: TRBV28; clone_size: once
cdr3_aa: CSSTFPERDLYGYTF; j_call: TRBJ1-2; v_call: TRBV7-9; clone_size: NA
cdr3_aa: CNVGQGTEAFF; j_call: TRBJ1-1; v_call: TRBV29-1; clone_size: NA
cdr3_aa: CASARRAQETQYF; j_call: TRBJ2-5; v_call: TRBV9; clone_size: NA
cdr3_aa: CASKIRKNQETQYF; j_call: TRBJ2-5; v_call: TRBV5-1; clone_size: once
cdr3_aa: CASSPRTGGHTDTQYF; j_call: TRBJ2-3; v_call: TRBV7-2; clone_size: NA
cdr3_aa: CSVESGRVNGELFF; j_call: TRBJ2-2; v_call: TRBV29-1; clone_size: NA
cdr3_aa: CASSTGYGYTF; j_call: TRBJ1-2; v_call: TRBV28; clone_size: NA
cdr3_aa: CASSPGTTYEQYF; j_call: TRBJ2-7; v_call: TRBV11-3; clone_size: NA
cdr3_aa: CASRKGVGYGYTF; j_call: TRBJ1-2; v_call: TRBV27; clone_size: NA